The clone carrying this T cell receptor (beta chain) has more than one count but fewer than ten. With baseline, cycle 4 day 1, and cycle 7 day 1 as timepoints, blood was sampled. The data stem from a study of OX40 agonist ivuxolimab in advanced cancers. On the study more broadly: Under the entry rules, prior anti-PD-1, anti-PD-L1 or anti-CTLA-4 therapy was allowed, and less than 50% had some.

Unmatched junction bases numbered 7, after V lost 5 bases and J lost 0 bases. The CDR3 runs to 17 residues. Germline CDR1 and CDR2: LNHDA and SQIVND (reference sequence). Measured with immunoSEQ multiplex PCR; TCRdb has only the in-frame clones, and not every one. Of fewer than 90,000 clones in the sample, roughly 88% were seen once. Specimen: CD4+ or CD8+ T cells sorted from blood, collected in a trial of the OX40 agonist ivuxolimab. This receptor was identified in an adult with an advanced solid tumor such as melanoma, head and neck, liver or kidney cancer. The chain couples TRBV19 to TRBJ1-2, with 12 bases fitting TRBD1. The CDR3 DNA sequence: TGTGCCAGTAGTGAGTTCGGGACAGGGGGCTCTAACTATGGCTACACCTTC. Its protein is CASSEFGTGGSNYGYTF.